The sequence of this T cell receptor (beta chain) was determined in a study of early T cells in non-severe SARS-CoV-2 infection. Turning to the study itself: Sequenced bulk RNA came from whole blood that was unsorted, and chains were unpaired. Regarding the study as a whole: There was a bias toward anti-spike CD8 responses in VDJdb matching, which missed private and CD4 specificities.

Researchers attached unique molecular identifiers to individual cDNA molecules. Using its own MiXCR run on the 5' RACE reads, TCRdb lists one record per CDR3 protein. The sample has tens of thousands of distinct CDR3 sequences, roughly 13% seen once. With regard to this clonotype: Its antigen is unknown.

From germline, CDR1 is MNHNS and CDR2 SASEGT. J was trimmed by 6 bases and V by 1 base; bases with no gene match: 4. The CDR3 contains 15 residues. The source material was whole blood. This clonotype originated in an adult who was a healthcare worker with PCR-confirmed SARS-CoV-2 infection or an uninfected control (not recorded which). The J gene is TRBJ2-1, the V gene TRBV6-1; 9 bases are a match to TRBD2. The CDR3 sequence is CASSEGGLAFNEQFF. The CDR3 bases are TGTGCCAGCAGTGAAGGCGGACTAGCGTTCAATGAGCAGTTCTTC.